Shown below are 28 T cell receptor beta chains from a single sample sequenced in a study of regulatory T cells in long-lasting Graves disease. Time point meaning: newly diagnosed GD, antithyroid drugs for less than 3 months. Extracted PBMC RNA gave rise to the TCR library. Arm-PCR with iRepertoire HTBI primers amplified the CDR3 regions for these TCR beta libraries. Using its own MiXCR run on the multiplex PCR reads, TCRdb lists one record per CDR3 protein. The sample shows around 320,000 distinct CDR3 sequences, 16% of them seen only once. These data were also filed under a second study, of T cells in Graves' hyperthyroidism and ophthalmopathy.

The sample here was peripheral blood mononuclear cells (PBMCs), taken at new diagnosis, from a patient treated with antithyroid drugs. These receptors were taken from a man aged 40-49 years with Graves disease.

V is TRBV15 and J is TRBJ1-2, with D hard to call. Germline V gene lookup returns CDR1 LNHNV and CDR2 YYDKDF (reference sequence). Between the trimmed V and J ends, which lost 1 base and 0 bases, there was a span of 9 bases. This CDR3 contains 15 residues. The DNA for the CDR3 is TGTGCCACCAGCAGAGGACAACGTTCTAACTATGGCTACACCTTC. Its protein is CATSRGQRSNYGYTF.

This clonotype turned up a few times. V gene TRBV7-9 combines with J gene TRBJ2-6; tentative D call: TRBD2 (6 bases). The germline V gene has CDR1 SEHNR and CDR2 FQNEAQ (reference sequence). This CDR3 contains 16 residues. V was clipped by 5 bases and J by 1 base, with 12 bases between them. The CDR3: CASSPLAASGANVLTF. The CDR3 nucleotides read TGTGCCAGCAGCCCTTTAGCGGCGTCTGGGGCCAACGTCCTGACTTTC.

In regard to this clonotype: A far larger clone is one nucleotide away, so this likely arose from a read error. V gene TRBV7-9 combines with J gene TRBJ2-4, with 11 bases aligning to TRBD1. Germline lookup yields CDR1 SEHNR and CDR2 FQNEAQ (reference sequence). The CDR3 runs to 16 residues. V gave up 5 bases and J gave up 9 bases; unmatched junction bases: 12. CDR3 nucleotides: TGTGCCAGCAGCGTTAGCAGGACAGGGGGCTTGGGCATTCAGTACTTC. It translates to CASSVSRTGGLGIQYF.

The rearrangement uses TRBV5-1 and TRBJ1-1; D not resolved. Trimming pared 0 bases from V and 1 base from J, leaving 10 bases between. Germline CDR1 reads SGHRS; CDR2 reads YFSETQ. This CDR3 has 15 amino acids. CDR3 residues: CASSLVGGSNTEAFF. The CDR3, as DNA: TGCGCCAGCAGCTTGGTTGGAGGCTCGAACACTGAAGCTTTCTTT.

This clonotype was seen many times. The genes are TRBV29-1 and TRBJ1-1; 8 nucleotides align to TRBD1. Trimming at V came to 7 bases and at J to 9 bases, leaving 16 bases not matched to a gene. CDR3 length: 14 residues. The V gene's germline CDR1 is SQVTM and CDR2 ANQGSEA. CDR3 sequence reads: CSAIPGQAGEKAFF. The CDR3 coding sequence is TGCAGCGCCATCCCGGGACAGGCGGGAGAAAAAGCTTTCTTT.

This clonotype has at least ten counts. This chain links TRBV30 with TRBJ2-6; possibly TRBD2 for D (5 bases). The CDR3 runs to 17 residues. Germline V lookup: CDR1 GTSNPN, CDR2 SVGIG (reference sequence). Trimming pared 3 bases from V and 0 bases from J, leaving 15 bases between. The CDR3 loop is CAWRRGRTRSGANVLTF. CDR3 bases: TGTGCCTGGAGGCGAGGACGGACTCGCTCTGGGGCCAACGTCCTGACTTTC.

On this clonotype: This could be a read error, since a much larger clone is one nucleotide away. This rearrangement joins TRBV6-1 to TRBJ1-5; D not certain. The length of the CDR3 is 15 residues. Germline V gene data show CDR1 as MNHNS and CDR2 as SASEGT. Trimming took 5 bases from V and 2 from J, leaving 13 bases between them. The CDR3 loop is CASSTIGPGNQPQHF. The CDR3 coding sequence is TGTGCCAGCAGTACCATAGGGCCGGGCAATCAGCCCCAGCATTTT.

This clonotype showed up many times. The chain couples TRBV3-1 to TRBJ2-7; unclear D gene. The CDR3 spans 14 residues. In germline, CDR1 is LGHDT, CDR2 YNNKEL (reference sequence). V was clipped by 1 base and J by 1 base, with 8 bases between them. Here the CDR3 reads CASSQAVGSYEQYF. CDR3 bases: TGTGCCAGCAGCCAAGCGGTAGGATCCTACGAGCAGTACTTC.

This clonotype was counted between two and nine times. A read error is the likely source, as a far larger clone sits one nucleotide away. V and J are TRBV27 and TRBJ2-3, with 11 bases that match TRBD2. CDR1 is MNHEY and CDR2 is SMNVEV in the germline V gene (reference sequence). CDR3 length: 16 amino acids. The CDR3 sequence: CASSTRLAGNTDAQYF. The CDR3 coding sequence is TGTGCCAGCAGTACTAGACTAGCGGGGAACACAGATGCGCAGTATTTT.

This clonotype has a count of ten or more. The rearrangement uses TRBV27 and TRBJ2-1; D remains unclear. The CDR3 has 15 residues. Trimming stripped 6 bases from V and 9 bases from J, with 21 bases between. Germline V gene sequence: CDR1 MNHEY, CDR2 SMNVEV (reference sequence). CDR3 protein: CASRGLRAPIREQFF. As DNA, the CDR3 is TGTGCCAGCAGGGGCCTCCGGGCCCCAATACGTGAGCAGTTCTTC.

This rearrangement joins TRBV9 to TRBJ1-1; D possibly corresponds to TRBD1 (5 bases). Germline lookup yields CDR1 SGDLS and CDR2 YYNGEE. Trimming removed 0 bases at V and 4 bases at J, with 13 bases between. The CDR3 length is 15 residues. DNA for the CDR3: TGTGCCAGCAGCGTAGGCGGGGCCCAGGGCACTGAAGCTTTCTTT. It specifies CASSVGGAQGTEAFF.

This clonotype has only a few counts. This chain links TRBV20-1 with TRBJ1-5, with 8 bases lining up with TRBD1. With 2 bases clipped from V and 2 bases from J, the junction kept 20 bases outside the gene matches. The CDR3 length is 20 residues. Per germline, CDR1 DFQATT and CDR2 SNEGSKA (reference sequence). The CDR3 DNA follows: TGCAGTGCTAGAACAAGAGCTGACAGGGGAAATTTCTGGGGCAATCAGCCCCAGCATTTT. It yields the protein CSARTRADRGNFWGNQPQHF.

Ten or more counts support this clonotype. The V call is TRBV20-1, the J call TRBJ2-5, with TRBD2 matching over 7 bases. With V trimmed by 4 bases and J by 5 bases, 7 bases remained unmatched. The CDR3 spans 13 residues. Germline CDR1 DFQATT, CDR2 SNEGSKA (reference sequence). The CDR3 region is CSAMVGGVETQYF. The CDR3 nucleotides read TGCAGTGCTATGGTGGGGGGGGTGGAGACCCAGTACTTC.

This clonotype occurred many times. The CDR3 sequence is CASSDPFSYEQYF. In DNA form, the CDR3 reads TGTGCCAGCAGTGACCCCTTCTCCTACGAGCAGTACTTC. This rearrangement joins TRBV6-1 to TRBJ2-7; D is ambiguous. V lost 3 bases to trimming and J lost 0 bases, with 6 bases between them. CDR1 MNHNS and CDR2 SASEGT come from the germline V gene. The CDR3 loop spans 13 amino acids.

This clonotype was seen more than once but under ten times. The chain recombines TRBV5-1 with TRBJ1-1; 10 nucleotides match TRBD1. CDR1 and CDR2 from the germline V gene are SGHRS and YFSETQ. The CDR3 consists of 15 residues. V trimming: 4 bases; J trimming: 3 bases; junction bases outside the gene matches: 6. The CDR3: CASSPETGGDTEAFF. CDR3 DNA sequence: TGCGCCAGCAGCCCGGAGACAGGGGGCGACACTGAAGCTTTCTTT.

The chain employs TRBV5-5 and TRBJ1-6; 8 bases are shared with TRBD1. The V segment lost 0 bases and the J segment 8 bases; nucleotides outside the gene matches: 10. This CDR3 comprises 17 residues. Germline V gene lookup returns CDR1 SGHKS and CDR2 YYEKEE (reference sequence). The CDR3 bases are TGTGCCAGCAGCTTGGCGTTTTCCGGGACAGGAGATTCACCCCTCCACTTT. Translating it yields CASSLAFSGTGDSPLHF.

The V and J genes are TRBV28 and TRBJ2-7; D not resolved. This CDR3 is built from 14 residues. Trimming took 6 bases from V and 3 from J, leaving 15 bases between them. CDR1 and CDR2 from the germline V gene are MDHEN and SYDVKM. CDR3 nucleotide sequence: TGTGCCAGCAGCTCCCCGATGACGAACTACGAGCAGTACTTC. Amino acid sequence: CASSSPMTNYEQYF.

Details on this clonotype: A far larger clone is off by one base, so a read error is likely. The missing conserved phenylalanine or tryptophan at the end of this CDR3 makes a read error likely. The V call is TRBV6-4, the J call TRBJ1-5; tentative D call: TRBD1 (5 bases). Germline CDR1 is MRHNA and CDR2 is SNTAGT. Trimming took 3 bases from V and 4 from J, leaving 19 bases between them. The CDR3 has 17 residues. CDR3 in DNA: TGTGCCAGCAGTGATGCGTCTCGTTTTCCAGGGAATCAGCCCCAGCATTCT. Amino acids: CASSDASRFPGNQPQHS.

This clonotype was observed a handful of times. CDR3 DNA sequence: TGTGCCAGCAGGTCAAGTGGGGCGGGCAAAAACATTCAGTACTTC. It codes for CASRSSGAGKNIQYF. The V call is TRBV27, the J call TRBJ2-4; D tentatively fits TRBD1 or TRBD2 (5 bases each). Trimming stripped 6 bases from V and 3 bases from J, with 15 bases between. Germline CDR1 is MNHEY and CDR2 is SMNVEV (reference sequence). The CDR3 extends over 15 amino acids.

The sample holds a few counts of this clonotype. The chain combines TRBV9 with TRBJ1-1; 10 nucleotides match TRBD1. In germline, CDR1 is SGDLS, CDR2 YYNGEE. CDR3 length: 15 amino acids. V lost 3 bases and J lost 1; bases outside the gene matches: 3. CDR3 protein: CASSAGTGENTEAFF. The CDR3 nucleotides are TGTGCCAGCAGCGCTGGGACAGGGGAGAACACTGAAGCTTTCTTT.

In its sample, this clonotype was seen many times. The chain carries TRBV10-3 and TRBJ1-2; tentatively, D is TRBD1 (6 bases). The germline V and J ends were trimmed by 3 bases and 5 bases, with 16 bases remaining between them. The germline V gene encodes CDR1 ENHRY and CDR2 SYGVKD. The CDR3 has 15 residues. The CDR3 loop is CAISEFPGGVYGYTF. The CDR3 coding sequence is TGTGCCATCAGTGAATTTCCCGGGGGCGTGTATGGCTACACCTTC.

This clonotype appeared a few times. The chain uses TRBV27 and TRBJ2-5; D might be TRBD2 (6 bases). The CDR3 runs 16 residues. In germline, CDR1 is MNHEY, CDR2 SMNVEV (reference sequence). The V end was cut by 4 bases, the J end by 5 bases, with 20 bases between. The CDR3 reads CASSSTREKGWETQYF. For the CDR3, the DNA is TGTGCCAGCAGTTCGACCCGGGAGAAGGGATGGGAGACCCAGTACTTC.

This clonotype was seen just once. The gene calls are TRBV27 and TRBJ2-3, with D perhaps matching TRBD2 (7 bases). The end of the DNA is better explained by TRBJ2-5, so the J call may be wrong. From germline, CDR1 is MNHEY and CDR2 SMNVEV (reference sequence). This CDR3 comprises 13 residues. For the CDR3, the DNA is TGTGCCAGCAGCAAGGGGGGGCGAGAGACCCAGTACTTC. It yields the protein CASSKGGRETQYF.

V and J are TRBV12-3 or TRBV12-4 and TRBJ2-7, with unresolved D. This CDR3 has 14 amino acids. V dropped 4 bases and J dropped 6 bases, with 16 bases sitting between them. The CDR3 nucleotides are TGTGCCAGCAGTTCACGGTCCAGTTTTTCCGAGCAGTACTTC. It codes for CASSSRSSFSEQYF.

This clonotype has a handful of counts. The rearrangement links TRBV9 to TRBJ2-7, with D possibly TRBD2 on 6 matching bases. Deletions cut 4 bases from V and 1 base from J, with 18 bases between. The CDR3 consists of 16 residues. Germline V gives CDR1 SGDLS, CDR2 YYNGEE. CDR3 sequence (DNA): TGTGCCAGCAGCCCTCACGGGGACTCCGTTTCCTACGAGCAGTACTTC. Amino acid sequence: CASSPHGDSVSYEQYF.

Many counts were recorded for this clonotype. The CDR3 is CASSRPGQDTEAFF. The CDR3, as DNA: TGCGCCAGCAGCCGACCGGGACAGGACACTGAAGCTTTCTTT. The chain couples TRBV4-1 to TRBJ1-1; 8 bases map to TRBD1. Germline V gene sequence: CDR1 MGHRA, CDR2 YSYEKL. The ends lost 4 bases at V and 3 bases at J; junction bases unmatched: 4. The length of the CDR3 is 14 residues.

This clonotype was found many times. In DNA form, the CDR3 reads TGTGCCAGCAGCGAGGCTAGCGGACACTACGAGCAGTACTTC. Translated, it gives CASSEASGHYEQYF. V gene TRBV7-2 combines with J gene TRBJ2-7; 7 nucleotides match TRBD2. This CDR3 is 14 amino acids long. V lost 5 bases and J lost 3; bases outside the gene matches: 7. Germline V gene data show CDR1 as SGHTA and CDR2 as FQGNSA.

In its sample, this clonotype was seen many times. The gene calls are TRBV7-3 and TRBJ2-5; 7 positions match TRBD2. With 5 bases clipped from V and 2 bases from J, the junction kept 2 bases outside the gene matches. CDR1 and CDR2 from the germline V gene are SGHTA and FQGTGA. The CDR3 runs 13 residues. The CDR3 spells CASSTGLQETQYF. The CDR3, as DNA: TGTGCCAGCAGCACGGGACTACAAGAGACCCAGTACTTC.